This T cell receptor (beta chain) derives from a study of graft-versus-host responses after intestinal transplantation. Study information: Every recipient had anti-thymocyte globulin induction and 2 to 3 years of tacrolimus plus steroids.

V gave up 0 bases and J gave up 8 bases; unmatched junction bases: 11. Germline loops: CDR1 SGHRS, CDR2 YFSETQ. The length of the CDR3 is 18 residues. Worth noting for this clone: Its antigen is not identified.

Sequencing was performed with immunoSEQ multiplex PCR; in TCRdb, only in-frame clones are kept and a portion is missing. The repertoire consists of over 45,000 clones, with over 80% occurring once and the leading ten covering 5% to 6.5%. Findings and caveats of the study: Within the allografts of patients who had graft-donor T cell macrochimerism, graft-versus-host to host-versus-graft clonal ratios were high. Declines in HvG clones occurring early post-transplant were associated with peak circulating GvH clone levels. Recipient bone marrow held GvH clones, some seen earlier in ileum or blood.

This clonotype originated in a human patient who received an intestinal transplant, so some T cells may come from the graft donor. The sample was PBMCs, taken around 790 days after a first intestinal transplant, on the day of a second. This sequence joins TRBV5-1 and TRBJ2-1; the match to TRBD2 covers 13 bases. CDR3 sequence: CASSLVSSGLAGEHEQFF. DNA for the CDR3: TGCGCCAGCAGCTTGGTCTCCAGTGGACTAGCGGGAGAACATGAGCAGTTCTTC. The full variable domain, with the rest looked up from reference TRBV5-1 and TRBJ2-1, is KAGVTQTPRYLIKTRGQQVTLSCSPISGHRSVSWYQQTPGQGLQFLFEYFSETQRNKGNFPGRFSGRQFSNSRSEMNVSTLELGDSALYLCASSLVSSGLAGEHEQFFGPGTRLTVL.